Each of the 14 T cell receptor beta chains below was sequenced from the same sample in a study of shared clonotypes between healthy human individuals. This table comes from immunoSEQ multiplex PCR, and its TCRdb copy is limited to in-frame clones, with some not included. Here the sample spans fewer than 850,000 clones, 90% being singletons. Input material: memory CD8+ T cells from PBMCs. Subset defined: CD45RO+ cells pooled with CCR7-negative TemRA cells. These TCRs come from a man younger than 30 in good health. Some clones in this sample may be carry-over from other donors' samples.

CDR3 bases: TGTGCCAGCAGCGTAGGGTCCCGACAGGGACCGAACACTGAAGCTTTCTTT. Amino acid sequence: CASSVGSRQGPNTEAFF. J is TRBJ1-1 and V is TRBV9; 7 bases are a match to TRBD1. V lost 0 bases, J lost 1 base, and 9 bases stayed unmatched. This CDR3 contains 17 residues. Germline CDR1 and CDR2: SGDLS and YYNGEE.

The chain employs TRBV27 and TRBJ2-7, with D unclear. V lost 4 bases and J 7 bases, leaving 14 bases between the germline ends. The CDR3 runs 13 residues. CDR1 MNHEY and CDR2 SMNVEV come from the germline V gene (reference sequence). The CDR3 reads CASSSNPLEEQYF. In DNA form, the CDR3 reads TGTGCCAGCAGTTCCAACCCCCTTGAAGAGCAGTACTTC.

The chain has TRBV9 and TRBJ1-1; a weak D match, TRBD1 (6 bases). V gave up 3 bases and J gave up 6 bases, with 18 bases separating them. The CDR3 is 15 residues long. Germline V gene data show CDR1 as SGDLS and CDR2 as YYNGEE. CDR3 bases: TGTGCCAGCAGCGGCGGAAGGGGCAGGGGACCTGAAGCTTTCTTT. This encodes CASSGGRGRGPEAFF.

V is TRBV10-3 and J is TRBJ2-1, with 7 bases that match TRBD2. CDR1 and CDR2 from the germline V gene are ENHRY and SYGVKD. V lost 2 bases, J lost 6 bases, and 7 bases stayed unmatched. The CDR3 is made up of 15 amino acids. Here the CDR3 DNA reads TGTGCCATCAGTGAGCCGGGGGAGGGGTTCAATGAGCAGTTCTTC. Its translation is CAISEPGEGFNEQFF.

The rearrangement joins TRBV11-3 to TRBJ2-1; 8 nucleotides agree with TRBD1. Germline values: CDR1 SGHNT, CDR2 YENEEA. The CDR3 length is 16 residues. The ends lost 1 base at V and 3 bases at J; junction bases unmatched: 5. The CDR3 reads CASSLGVGQGYNEQFF. The CDR3 bases are TGTGCCAGCAGCTTAGGGGTAGGACAGGGCTACAATGAGCAGTTCTTC.

The rearrangement links TRBV6-5 to TRBJ2-3; TRBD2 agrees at 7 bases. Germline lookup yields CDR1 MNHEY and CDR2 SVGAGI. The CDR3 has 15 residues. The ends lost 5 bases at V and 3 bases at J; junction bases unmatched: 8. DNA of the CDR3: TGTGCCAGCAGTGGGGGAGGGCCTTTGACAGATACGCAGTATTTT. This encodes CASSGGGPLTDTQYF.

The V and J genes are TRBV10-1 and TRBJ2-3; 11 bases are shared with TRBD2. The CDR3 has 18 amino acids. CDR1 and CDR2 from the germline V gene are WNHNN and SYGVQD (reference sequence). V shed 4 bases, J shed 5 bases, and the junction held 14 bases outside the gene matches. CDR3 in DNA: TGCGCCAGCAGTGCGGTACTAGCGGGAGATGCCATGATAGATACGCAGTATTTT. It yields the protein CASSAVLAGDAMIDTQYF.

V and J are TRBV19 and TRBJ2-3; 9 bases are a match to TRBD2. Losses at the gene ends were 3 bases for V and 5 bases for J; bases not matched to a gene: 6. CDR1 and CDR2 (germline): LNHDA, SQIVND (reference sequence). The CDR3 spans 15 residues. CDR3 in amino acids: CASSILAGAKDTQYF. CDR3 in DNA: TGTGCCAGTAGTATCTTAGCGGGAGCGAAAGATACGCAGTATTTT.

As DNA, the CDR3 is TGCAGCGTTGTTTGGCTCTGGCGGGAGACTTACGAGCAGTACTTC. It yields the protein CSVVWLWRETYEQYF. V is TRBV29-1 and J is TRBJ2-7; 7 nucleotides line up with TRBD2. The CDR3 is 15 amino acids. J gave up 4 bases and V 4 bases, and 13 bases lay outside the gene matches. Germline V gene sequence: CDR1 SQVTM, CDR2 ANQGSEA.

This chain uses TRBV5-4 with TRBJ2-7, with 7 bases lining up with TRBD1. Germline CDR1 is SGHNT and CDR2 is YYREEE (reference sequence). V lost 4 bases to trimming and J lost 5 bases; unmatched junction nucleotides: 9. The CDR3 runs 14 residues. The CDR3 loop is CASSAGDRAHEQYF. CDR3 bases: TGTGCCAGCAGCGCCGGGGACAGAGCACACGAGCAGTACTTC.

This clone appeared once. The chain has TRBV27 and TRBJ2-7; TRBD2 agrees at 7 bases. Germline trimming cut 4 bases from V and 0 bases from J; bases unmatched to any gene: 3. This CDR3 spans 14 amino acids. The germline CDR1 and CDR2 sequences are MNHEY and SMNVEV (reference sequence). The CDR3 DNA follows: TGTGCCAGCAGTTGGCTAGCGGACTCCTACGAGCAGTACTTC. Protein sequence: CASSWLADSYEQYF.

Note on this clone: Being one base from a much bigger clone, this may be a read error. The chain recombines TRBV28 with TRBJ2-3; perhaps TRBD1 as D (5 bases). This CDR3 is 14 amino acids long. V shed 8 bases and J shed 1 base, with 13 bases lying between them. Germline CDR1 MDHEN, CDR2 SYDVKM. The CDR3 sequence: CASQSVGGTDTQYF. The CDR3 coding sequence is TGTGCCAGCCAGTCTGTAGGGGGCACAGATACGCAGTATTTT.

For the CDR3, the DNA is TGTGCCAGCCTGACAGCCTACGAGCAGTACTTC. This sequence encodes CASLTAYEQYF. This chain links TRBV7-6 with TRBJ2-7; TRBD1 might be the D (5 bases). The CDR3 sequence is 11 residues long. V gave up 8 bases and J gave up 2 bases, with 7 bases separating them. The germline gives CDR1 SGHVS, CDR2 FNYEAQ.

The chain joins TRBV28 to TRBJ2-1, with 8 bases aligning to TRBD2. V was pared by 5 bases and J by 4 bases, with 7 bases of the junction left unmatched. CDR1 MDHEN and CDR2 SYDVKM come from the germline V gene. The CDR3 is 15 amino acids. The CDR3 DNA follows: TGTGCCAGCAGTAGGGATAGCGGGGATTACAATGAGCAGTTCTTC. Translated, it gives CASSRDSGDYNEQFF.